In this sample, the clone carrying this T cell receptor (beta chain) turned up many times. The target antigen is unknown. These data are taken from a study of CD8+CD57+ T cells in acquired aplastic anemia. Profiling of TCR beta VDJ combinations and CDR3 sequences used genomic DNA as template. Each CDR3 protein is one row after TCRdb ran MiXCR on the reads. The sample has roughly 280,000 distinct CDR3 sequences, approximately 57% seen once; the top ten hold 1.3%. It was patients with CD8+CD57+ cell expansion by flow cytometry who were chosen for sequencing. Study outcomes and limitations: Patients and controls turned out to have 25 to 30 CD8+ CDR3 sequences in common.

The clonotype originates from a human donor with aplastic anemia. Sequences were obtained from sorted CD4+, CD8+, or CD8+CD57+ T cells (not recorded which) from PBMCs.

The CDR3 DNA reads as TGCGCCAGCAGCCCGGGACAGGGGGCGCGGACAGATACGCAGTATTTT. Translating it yields CASSPGQGARTDTQYF. The chain uses TRBV5-1 and TRBJ2-3; 12 bases fit TRBD1. This CDR3 comprises 16 residues. CDR1 and CDR2 (germline): SGHRS, YFSETQ. Trimming removed 4 bases from V and 3 bases from J; junction bases left unmatched: 6.